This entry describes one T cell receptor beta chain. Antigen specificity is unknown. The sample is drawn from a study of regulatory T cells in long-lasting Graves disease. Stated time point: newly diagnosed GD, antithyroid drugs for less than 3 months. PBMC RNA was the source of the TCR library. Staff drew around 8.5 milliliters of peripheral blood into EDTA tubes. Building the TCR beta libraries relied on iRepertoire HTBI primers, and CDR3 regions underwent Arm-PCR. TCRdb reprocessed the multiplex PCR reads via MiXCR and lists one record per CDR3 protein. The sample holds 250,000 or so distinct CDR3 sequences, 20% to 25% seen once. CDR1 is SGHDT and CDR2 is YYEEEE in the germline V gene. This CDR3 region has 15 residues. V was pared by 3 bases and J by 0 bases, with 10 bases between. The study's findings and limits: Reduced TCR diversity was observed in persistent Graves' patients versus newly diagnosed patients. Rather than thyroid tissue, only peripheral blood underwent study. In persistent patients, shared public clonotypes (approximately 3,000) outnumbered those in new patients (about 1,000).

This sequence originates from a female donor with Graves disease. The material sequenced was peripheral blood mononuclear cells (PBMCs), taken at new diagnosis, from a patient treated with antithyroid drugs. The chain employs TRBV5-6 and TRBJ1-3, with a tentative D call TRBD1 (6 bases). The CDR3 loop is CASSWGRRSGNTIYF. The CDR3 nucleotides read TGTGCCAGCAGCTGGGGGCGTCGCTCTGGAAACACCATATATTTT.